The rows below give T cell receptor beta chains drawn from one sample of a study of neurological immune-mediated disorders. MiXCR, run by TCRdb on the 5' RACE reads, gives a single entry per CDR3 protein. The data show fewer than 40,000 distinct CDR3 sequences, with about 4.5% seen just once and about 21% held by the top ten. The specimen sequenced was PBMCs. The receptors originated from a man younger than 35 in good health. Both conserved end residues are part of each CDR3. The D gene is left open where the match is weak. Rows give clone size only sometimes, using once, few, many, or a class for an expanded clone.

j_call v_call clone_size d_call cdr3_nt cdr3_aa
TRBJ1-2 TRBV7-2 many NA TGTGCCAGCCGATCCCAGACAGGACGAGACTATGGCTACACCTTC CASRSQTGRDYGYTF
TRBJ2-3 TRBV4-2 many TRBD2 TGTGCCAGCAGCCAAGAAGCGGGGGGCACAGATACGCAGTATTTT CASSQEAGGTDTQYF
TRBJ1-1 TRBV5-1 many TRBD1 TGCGCCAGCAGCTGGACCCAGTCGGGACAGGGAGAAAAAGCTTTCTTT CASSWTQSGQGEKAFF
TRBJ2-1 TRBV5-1 many NA TGCGCCAGCAGCTTGACCAATCGTTTTCCGTTCTTC CASSLTNRFPFF
TRBJ2-5 TRBV5-1 many NA TGCGCCAGCAGCTTTGAGCGGGAAGAGACCCAGTACTTC CASSFEREETQYF
TRBJ1-1 TRBV5-1 many TRBD1 TGCGCCAGCAGGCGTCGCCGGGACAGTTTGAACACTGAAGCTTTCTTT CASRRRRDSLNTEAFF
TRBJ1-1 TRBV10-2 many NA TGCGCCAGCATGGACCCGGGGTCCTCTAACACTGAAGCTTTCTTT CASMDPGSSNTEAFF
TRBJ2-3 TRBV7-3 many TRBD2 TGTGCCAGCAGCTTAATTTCGGCGGGGGGCCTAGATACGCAGTATTTT CASSLISAGGLDTQYF
TRBJ2-6 TRBV3-1 many NA TGTGCCAGCAGCCAAGTTGCCTCTGGGGCCAACGTCCTGACTTTC CASSQVASGANVLTF
TRBJ1-6 TRBV27 many TRBD1 TGTGCCAGCAGTTTATACGGGGACAGACCGTATAATTCACCCCTCCACTTT CASSLYGDRPYNSPLHF
TRBJ2-6 TRBV9 many NA TGTGCCAGCAGCCCGGATGACACCTCTGGGGCCAACGTCCTGACTTTC CASSPDDTSGANVLTF
TRBJ2-1 TRBV20-1 many NA TGCAGTGCTAGAGATATTTCGAAAGGAGACTACAATGAGCAGTTCTTC CSARDISKGDYNEQFF
TRBJ2-1 TRBV7-2 many TRBD2 TGTGCCAGCAGCCAAGCGGGGGGTCAGAATGAGCAGTTCTTC CASSQAGGQNEQFF
TRBJ2-1 TRBV7-2 many TRBD1 TGTGCCAGCAGCTTAGTAGGGGGACAGTACAATGAGCAGTTCTTC CASSLVGGQYNEQFF
TRBJ2-3 TRBV5-1 many NA TGCGCCAGCAGCTCCGCCTTTTGGAGGGGAGGTGAGGATACGCAGTATTTT CASSSAFWRGGEDTQYF
TRBJ2-1 TRBV20-1 many TRBD2 TGCAGTGCCGAGGGAGGGACTAGCGGCAATGAGCAGTTCTTC CSAEGGTSGNEQFF
TRBJ2-5 TRBV20-1 many TRBD2 TGCAGTGCTCGTCGGGGGGTCGAGACCCAGTACTTC CSARRGVETQYF
TRBJ1-2 TRBV4-3 NA NA TGCGCCAGCAGCCAAGTCCAGGCAGGCTATGGCTACACCTTC CASSQVQAGYGYTF
TRBJ2-3 TRBV27 many NA TGTGCCAGCAGTTCCCCGTCGGGGCAGGGCACAGATACGCAGTATTTT CASSSPSGQGTDTQYF
TRBJ1-2 TRBV7-2 many NA TGTGCCAGCAGCTTTGCAGACCCACTTAACTATGGCTACACCTTC CASSFADPLNYGYTF
TRBJ2-7 TRBV5-1 many NA TGCGCCAGCAACCCCCCCGGGCAGATCTACGAGCAGTACTTC CASNPPGQIYEQYF
TRBJ1-5 TRBV5-1 many NA TGCGCCAGCAGCTTTCTGCCAAATCAGCCCCAGCATTTT CASSFLPNQPQHF
TRBJ2-3 TRBV2 many NA TGTGCCAGCAGTGAATCGGGGGGCTATTCTACCACAGATACGCAGTATTTT CASSESGGYSTTDTQYF
TRBJ2-7 TRBV6-2/TRBV6-3 many TRBD1 TGTGCCAGCAGCCATAACCGGGACAGATCCTACGAGCAGTACTTC CASSHNRDRSYEQYF
TRBJ2-1 TRBV19 few TRBD1 TGTGCCAGTAGTCCCTGGAGCAGGGGGAATGAGCAGTTCTTC CASSPWSRGNEQFF
TRBJ2-2 TRBV20-1 many TRBD2 TGCAGTTCGGGGCTAGCGGGGAACACCGGGGAGCTGTTTTTT CSSGLAGNTGELFF
TRBJ2-5 TRBV20-1 NA NA TGCAGTGCCCAAGAAAGTACGGTTCGGGAAGAGACCCAGTACTTC CSAQESTVREETQYF
TRBJ1-2 TRBV29-1 many TRBD1 TGCAGCGTTGGGGGGGGAGACAGGGGTAATGGCTACACCTTC CSVGGGDRGNGYTF
TRBJ2-3 TRBV20-1 many TRBD2 TGCAGTGCTGAGAGGGGACTACCGATTGGAACGCAGTATTTT CSAERGLPIGTQYF
TRBJ2-2 TRBV5-1 many NA TGCGCCAGCAGCCGACTTGCGGCTGGAGACGGGGAGCTGTTTTTT CASSRLAAGDGELFF
TRBJ1-2 TRBV5-1 many NA TGCGCCAGCAGCCTCCTCCCCCCAGGGGTATCTGTAATCGGCTACACCTTC CASSLLPPGVSVIGYTF
TRBJ2-7 TRBV9 many NA TGTGCCAGCAGCCTGGCCGGGGAGATCTACGAGCAGTACTTC CASSLAGEIYEQYF
TRBJ1-2 TRBV7-9 many NA TGTGCCAGCAGCTTTTACGACAGAAATAACTATGGCTACACCTTC CASSFYDRNNYGYTF
TRBJ1-2 TRBV7-2 many NA TGTGCCAGCAGCCCCGGGACCGACACCTATGGCTACACCTTC CASSPGTDTYGYTF
TRBJ2-1 TRBV20-1 many TRBD1 TGCAGTGCTAGAGTGTGGGGACAGGGGGTCGGTGAGCAGTTCTTC CSARVWGQGVGEQFF
TRBJ1-2 TRBV29-1 many NA TGCAGCGTTGAAGACTCCTCCTATGGCTACACCTTC CSVEDSSYGYTF
TRBJ1-4 TRBV7-2 many NA TGTGCCAGCAGCTTAGAGGCTAATGAAAAACTGTTTTTT CASSLEANEKLFF
TRBJ1-2 TRBV6-5 many TRBD1 TGTGCCAGCAGTCACAGGGGGCTCTATGGCTACACCTTC CASSHRGLYGYTF
TRBJ1-3 TRBV12-3/TRBV12-4 many NA TGTGCCAGCAGTTTTGGGTACACCTCTGGAAACACCATATATTTT CASSFGYTSGNTIYF
TRBJ1-6 TRBV6-2/TRBV6-3 many NA TGTGCCAGCAGTTACGGAGGGAGGATTTCACCCCTCCACTTT CASSYGGRISPLHF
TRBJ1-3 TRBV20-1 many NA TGCAGTGCTAGAGATCCAGGTCCTGGAAACACCATATATTTT CSARDPGPGNTIYF
TRBJ1-3 TRBV6-6 many NA TGTGCCAGCAGTTACCTACAGTACTCTGGAAACACCATATATTTT CASSYLQYSGNTIYF
TRBJ2-5 TRBV27 many NA TGTGCCAGCAGTTTATCGATTTTGGAGACCCAGTACTTC CASSLSILETQYF
TRBJ1-1 TRBV20-1 many NA TGCAGTGCTACAAAGGACAGCTCCAACACTGAAGCTTTCTTT CSATKDSSNTEAFF
TRBJ2-7 TRBV12-3/TRBV12-4 many TRBD1 TGTGCCAGCCTACCCGCCGGGACAGGGCATGGCGAGCAGTACTTC CASLPAGTGHGEQYF
TRBJ1-1 TRBV6-2/TRBV6-3 few NA TGTGCCAGCAGTTATGGACGTCTGAACACTGAAGCTTTCTTT CASSYGRLNTEAFF
TRBJ1-1 TRBV6-5 few TRBD1 TGTGCCAGCAGTTATACGGGACAGAAAGCTTTCTTT CASSYTGQKAFF
TRBJ2-1 TRBV4-1 many NA TGCGCCAGCAGCCAAGATCTCCCCGGCGTCCCCTACAATGAGCAGTTCTTC CASSQDLPGVPYNEQFF
TRBJ2-1 TRBV7-2 many TRBD1 TGTGCCAGCAGCGCCCCGGGACAGAGAAATGAGCAGTTCTTC CASSAPGQRNEQFF
TRBJ2-3 TRBV9 many NA TGTGCCAGCAGCGTAATTTCGGGAGATACGCAGTATTTT CASSVISGDTQYF
TRBJ1-6 TRBV5-1 many TRBD1 TGCGCCAGCAGCTTGGTGCAGGGACAGGCAAATTCACCCCTCCACTTT CASSLVQGQANSPLHF